A single sample gave rise to the 3 T cell receptor beta chains below, sequenced in a study of vaccination and CD4 T cells after COVID-19. TCRdb re-derived calls from the PCR reads in MiXCR, one entry per CDR3 protein. The data hold 11,000 to 15,000 distinct CDR3 sequences, with less than 70% observed a single time. This specimen consisted of CD4+ T cells from blood, obtained after SARS-CoV-2 vaccination. Receptors originate from a human donor who had recovered from COVID-19.

This clonotype was seen only once. The V call is TRBV4-3, the J call TRBJ1-6; 9 bases match TRBD1. The CDR3 sequence is 18 residues long. Germline loops: CDR1 LGHNA, CDR2 YSLEER. The trim removed 0 bases at V and 6 bases at J, leaving 9 bases unmatched. This CDR3 is CASSQEPGTGRANSPLHF. The DNA of the CDR3 is TGCGCCAGCAGCCAAGAACCCGGGACAGGGAGGGCTAATTCACCCCTCCACTTT.

The chain combines TRBV20-1 with TRBJ2-3; D is unresolved. The germline V gene has CDR1 DFQATT and CDR2 SNEGSKA (reference sequence). The CDR3 is 16 amino acids. The germline V and J ends were trimmed by 4 bases and 1 base, with 18 bases remaining between them. This chain's CDR3 is CSANDPRSPGTDTQYF. The CDR3 DNA reads as TGCAGTGCTAATGACCCGAGGAGTCCGGGCACAGATACGCAGTATTTT.

CDR3 coding DNA: TGTGCCAGCAGCCCCGGGACAGTCTCCTACGAGCAGTACTTC. Translation: CASSPGTVSYEQYF. The rearrangement links TRBV3-1 to TRBJ2-7; 7 nucleotides line up with TRBD1. CDR3 length equals 14 residues. Germline V gene data show CDR1 as LGHDT and CDR2 as YNNKEL (reference sequence). Trimming cost V 4 bases and J 0 bases; bases outside gene matches: 3.